These 28 T cell receptor beta chains originate from one sample sequenced in a study of blood T cell repertoires in COVID-19 (dated by TCRdb to 2020 to 2022). Receptor amplification or capture employed the immunoSEQ multiplex PCR assay. In its TCRdb copy, this immuneACCESS table keeps in-frame sequences only and misses some clones. Where compared with another copy, unresolved V genes explain less than half of these, and the others have no known cause. The sample table lists under 150,000 clones, just under 80% of them with a count of one. The ten biggest clones cover around 25% of the sample. The sample comprised peripheral blood. Receptors originate from a human donor in a cohort sampled during active COVID-19.

The chain is built from TRBV18 and TRBJ2-5, with D possibly matching TRBD2 (6 bases). CDR1 and CDR2 from the germline V gene are KGHSH and LQKENI. The CDR3 has 15 residues. Deletions cut 5 bases from V and 4 bases from J, with 17 bases between. The CDR3 is CASSSRRGAGETQYF. Here the CDR3 DNA reads TGTGCCAGCTCATCGCGAAGGGGAGCGGGAGAGACCCAGTACTTC.

The chain carries TRBV4-2 and TRBJ1-4; TRBD1 aligns across 8 bases. Germline CDR1 LGHNA, CDR2 YNFKEQ. The CDR3 spans 15 residues. The J segment lost 6 bases and the V segment lost 4 bases, leaving 7 bases of the junction unmatched. This CDR3 reads CASSPRTGKDEKLFF. In DNA, the CDR3 is TGTGCCAGCAGCCCCCGGACAGGGAAGGATGAAAAACTGTTTTTT.

Here the CDR3 DNA reads TGTGCCAGCAGCGCTAGCGGGCTTACTAATGAAAAACTGTTTTTT. The encoded protein is CASSASGLTNEKLFF. The chain links TRBV5-4 to TRBJ1-4; no clear D gene. Germline V gene sequence: CDR1 SGHNT, CDR2 YYREEE (reference sequence). The V end lost 4 bases, the J end lost 2 bases, and 12 bases lay between the germline ends. The CDR3 contains 15 residues.

The chain is built from TRBV5-1 and TRBJ2-4; D may be TRBD2 (6 bases). Trimming removed 3 bases at V and 9 bases at J, with 16 bases between. Germline assignment: CDR1 SGHRS and CDR2 YFSETQ. The CDR3 length is 14 residues. The CDR3 bases are TGCGCCAGCAGCTCAGGGACTTCAGACCCCATTCAGTACTTC. This codes for CASSSGTSDPIQYF.

This clone was recorded once. V gene TRBV6-5 combines with J gene TRBJ2-1; TRBD1 matches 9 bases. CDR1 is MNHEY and CDR2 is SVGAGI in the germline V gene. The CDR3 is made up of 15 amino acids. The V segment lost 6 bases and the J segment 1 base; nucleotides outside the gene matches: 4. CDR3 amino acids: CASRLGQGSYNEQFF. Here the CDR3 DNA reads TGTGCCAGCAGGCTCGGACAGGGGTCCTACAATGAGCAGTTCTTC.

Here the CDR3 reads CASSPSTGNQPQHF. CDR3 DNA: TGCGCCAGCAGCCCCTCTACAGGGAATCAGCCCCAGCATTTT. This chain links TRBV5-1 with TRBJ1-5; weak D call: TRBD1 (6 bases). V was clipped by 4 bases and J by 4 bases, with 12 bases between them. This CDR3 is 14 amino acids long. Looked up from germline, CDR1 is SGHRS and CDR2 is YFSETQ.

This chain uses TRBV11-2 with TRBJ2-7; TRBD2 is a possible D gene (6 bases). Per germline, CDR1 SGHAT and CDR2 FQNNGV. The CDR3 totals 14 residues. Between the trimmed V and J ends, which lost 3 bases and 3 bases, there was a span of 12 bases. CDR3 loop: CASSFAGRSYEQYF. The CDR3 nucleotides read TGTGCCAGCAGCTTCGCAGGGAGGAGCTACGAGCAGTACTTC.

The gene calls are TRBV9 and TRBJ1-2; weak D call: TRBD1 (6 bases). CDR3 length equals 15 residues. Looked up from germline, CDR1 is SGDLS and CDR2 is YYNGEE. Trimming stripped 0 bases from V and 0 bases from J, with 9 bases between. The CDR3 DNA sequence: TGTGCCAGCAGCGTAGGCGGGGGCGCTAACTATGGCTACACCTTC. Its protein is CASSVGGGANYGYTF. The full variable domain, its missing parts supplied by reference TRBV9 and TRBJ1-2, is DSGVTQTPKHLITATGQRVTLRCSPRSGDLSVYWYQQSLDQGLQFLIQYYNGEERAKGNILERFSAQQFPDLHSELNLSSLELGDSALYFCASSVGGGANYGYTFGSGTRLTVV.

The chain links TRBV6-5 to TRBJ1-1; tentatively, D is TRBD1 (5 bases). Germline lookup yields CDR1 MNHEY and CDR2 SVGAGI. V was shortened by 7 bases and J by 7 bases, with 10 bases between the two germline ends. The CDR3 totals 11 residues. The CDR3 bases are TGTGCCAGCACTAGACAGAATGAAGCTTTCTTT. Its protein product is CASTRQNEAFF.

The V gene is TRBV14, the J gene TRBJ2-1, with D unresolved. Germline loops: CDR1 SGHDN, CDR2 FVKESK. The V and J ends lost 3 bases and 7 bases respectively, with 4 bases between them. This CDR3 is built from 11 residues. CDR3 residues: CASSQRNEQFF. CDR3 nucleotides: TGTGCCAGCAGCCAGCGGAATGAGCAGTTCTTC.

The genes are TRBV12-2 and TRBJ2-7; the table assigns TRBD1, which was not confirmed against the DNA. TRBV12-2 represents a pseudogene. The CDR3 runs to 15 residues. CDR3 nucleotides: TGTGCAAGTCGCTTCTCCGGGACAGACAATTACGAGCAGTACTTC. It translates to CASRFSGTDNYEQYF.

The rearrangement links TRBV7-8 to TRBJ2-7; tentative D call: TRBD2 (5 bases). Germline loops: CDR1 SGHVS, CDR2 FQNEAQ. This CDR3 has 13 amino acids. Trimming pared 4 bases from V and 1 base from J, leaving 8 bases between. The CDR3 DNA reads as TGTGCCAGCAGCTCGGGATTATCCTACGAGCAGTACTTC. Translating gives CASSSGLSYEQYF.

V usage is TRBV7-2 and J usage is TRBJ1-5, with a possible D match to TRBD1 (5 bases). Germline lookup yields CDR1 SGHTA and CDR2 FQGNSA. The CDR3 length is 16 residues. V lost 1 base to trimming and J lost 2 bases, with 12 bases between them. The DNA of the CDR3 is TGTGCCAGCAGCTTAGGGGGGGGTTACGGCAATCAGCCCCAGCATTTT. Residues: CASSLGGGYGNQPQHF.

V gene TRBV6-5 combines with J gene TRBJ2-7, with TRBD1 identical over 9 bases. Unmatched junction bases numbered 7, after V lost 5 bases and J lost 2 bases. The CDR3 loop spans 15 amino acids. CDR1 is MNHEY, CDR2 SVGAGI, per germline. The CDR3 bases are TGTGCCAGCAGTAACGGACAGGGGCCCCCCTACGAGCAGTACTTC. This encodes CASSNGQGPPYEQYF.

The gene calls are TRBV28 and TRBJ2-2; TRBD2 matches 12 bases. This CDR3 has 16 amino acids. CDR1 MDHEN and CDR2 SYDVKM come from the germline V gene. J was trimmed by 4 bases and V by 5 bases; bases with no gene match: 5. CDR3 in amino acids: CASSTGTSGSTGELFF. The CDR3 DNA reads as TGTGCCAGCAGTACCGGGACTAGCGGGTCCACCGGGGAGCTGTTTTTT.

This clone was picked up a small number of times. The CDR3 protein is CASSLTSGAGTGELFF. The CDR3 coding sequence is TGTGCCAGCAGCTTAACTAGCGGGGCGGGCACCGGGGAGCTGTTTTTT. The rearrangement joins TRBV7-3 to TRBJ2-2; 8 positions agree with TRBD2. In germline, CDR1 is SGHTA, CDR2 FQGTGA. V dropped 0 bases and J dropped 4; count of bases not matched to a gene: 4. The CDR3 is 16 amino acids.

The chain employs TRBV7-2 and TRBJ2-1; tentatively, D is TRBD2 (6 bases). Trimming took off 4 bases at V and 7 bases at J, with 23 bases between the two ends. Germline lookup yields CDR1 SGHTA and CDR2 FQGNSA. This CDR3 comprises 17 residues. DNA for the CDR3: TGTGCCAGCAGCTGGAGGGGAGTGGGACTGGGGAGTAATGAGCAGTTCTTC. Its protein is CASSWRGVGLGSNEQFF.

The chain uses TRBV30 and TRBJ1-5; D is perhaps TRBD1 (6 bases). Germline V lookup: CDR1 GTSNPN, CDR2 SVGIG (reference sequence). Trimming removed 4 bases at V and 3 bases at J, with 10 bases between. The CDR3 runs to 13 residues. In nucleotides, the CDR3 is TGTGCCTGGAATGGACAGATCAATCAGCCCCAGCATTTT. It is translated as CAWNGQINQPQHF.

The genes are TRBV28 and TRBJ1-2, with D possibly being TRBD1 (5 bases). Trimming removed 6 bases at V and 4 bases at J, with 12 bases between. The CDR3 covers 13 residues. Germline-derived CDR1 and CDR2 are MDHEN and SYDVKM. The CDR3 loop reads CASSRDGGYGYTF. In DNA, the CDR3 is TGTGCCAGCAGCCGAGACGGGGGCTATGGCTACACCTTC.

V usage is TRBV6-5 and J usage is TRBJ2-1; D not resolved. Trimming took 5 bases from V and 9 from J, leaving 11 bases between them. Looked up from germline, CDR1 is MNHEY and CDR2 is SVGAGI. The CDR3 loop spans 12 amino acids. CDR3 region: CASSTRGGEQFF. The CDR3 DNA reads TGTGCCAGCAGTACAAGAGGCGGTGAGCAGTTCTTC.

V and J are TRBV7-6 and TRBJ1-2, with D maybe TRBD1 (6 bases). This CDR3 is built from 12 residues. The V gene lost 5 bases and the J gene lost 8 bases, with 12 bases spanning the gap. Germline V CDR1 and CDR2: SGHVS, FNYEAQ. This CDR3 reads CASSAQGYGYTF. CDR3 DNA sequence: TGTGCCAGCAGCGCGCAGGGGTACGGCTACACCTTC. The whole variable domain, filled in from reference TRBV7-6 and TRBJ1-2, reads GAGVSQSPRYKVTKRGQDVALRCDPISGHVSLYWYRQALGQGPEFLTYFNYEAQQDKSGLPNDRFSAERPEGSISTLTIQRTEQRDSAMYRCASSAQGYGYTFGSGTRLTVV.

The genes are TRBV6-2 or TRBV6-3 and TRBJ1-5, with D unclear. The V gene lost 0 bases and the J gene lost 1 base, with 13 bases spanning the gap. There are 17 residues in the CDR3. The V gene's germline CDR1 is MNHEY and CDR2 SVGEGT. The CDR3 DNA is TGTGCCAGCAGTTACTCGACTCCGTTTATGAGCAATCAGCCCCAGCATTTT. This encodes CASSYSTPFMSNQPQHF.

As regards this clone: Because the CDR3's place on the DNA is in doubt, the DNA is left out and the CDR3 is given as listed by TCRdb. The V call is TRBV12-3 or TRBV12-4, the J call TRBJ2-5; TRBD2 is taken as the D call from the table, unchecked against the DNA. Inclusive of both ends, the CDR3 amounts to 13 amino acids. This CDR3 is CASSSSGAETQYF.

About this clone itself: A read error may be the cause here, since a much bigger clone is one base away. This sample includes further DNA sequences coding for the same CDR3. V is TRBV27 and J is TRBJ2-2, with D perhaps matching TRBD1 (6 bases). This CDR3 is built from 14 residues. Germline V CDR1 and CDR2: MNHEY, SMNVEV (reference sequence). The V end lost 3 bases, the J end lost 4 bases, and 9 bases lay between the germline ends. The CDR3 region has the DNA TGTGCCAGCAGTTTGGGGGCAGCCACCGGGGAGCTGTTTTTT. It is translated as CASSLGAATGELFF.

This chain uses TRBV2 with TRBJ2-1, with 12 positions matching TRBD1. CDR1 and CDR2 (germline): SNHLY, FYNNEI. CDR3 size: 16 residues. V trimming: 3 bases; J trimming: 8 bases; junction bases outside the gene matches: 8. Here the CDR3 DNA reads TGTGCCAGCAGTGACATCCGGGACAGGGGGCTAGATGAGCAGTTCTTC. Translating gives CASSDIRDRGLDEQFF.

The table lists this clone with many counts. This chain joins TRBV7-9 and TRBJ2-5, with a weak D call TRBD1 (7 bases). With 5 bases removed from V and 3 bases from J, the gap between germline ends came to 22 bases. The germline V gene has CDR1 SEHNR and CDR2 FQNEAQ (reference sequence). This CDR3 region has 17 residues. CDR3 DNA: TGTGCCAGCAGCAGGGGGCTGGGAAGCGGGTTGGAAGAGACCCAGTACTTC. Amino acids: CASSRGLGSGLEETQYF. Filled out from reference TRBV7-9 and TRBJ2-5, the complete variable domain reads DTGVSQNPRHKITKRGQNVTFRCDPISEHNRLYWYRQTLGQGPEFLTYFQNEAQLEKSRLLSDRFSAERPKGSFSTLEIQRTEQGDSAMYLCASSRGLGSGLEETQYFGPGTRLLVL.

The chain carries TRBV3-1 (or the pseudogene TRBV3-2) and TRBJ2-5; D may be TRBD2 (5 bases). Germline V gives CDR1 LGHDT, CDR2 YNNKEL (reference sequence). This CDR3 is 15 amino acids long. The V end was cut by 0 bases, the J end by 5 bases, with 13 bases between. The CDR3: CASSQDQTSAETQYF. The CDR3 DNA sequence: TGTGCCAGCAGCCAAGACCAAACTAGTGCGGAGACCCAGTACTTC.

The V and J genes are TRBV14 and TRBJ2-1, with 8 positions matching TRBD2. The V gene end was trimmed by 0 bases and the J gene end by 6 bases; junction bases not matched to a gene: 7. Germline V gives CDR1 SGHDN, CDR2 FVKESK. This CDR3 spans 16 amino acids. The CDR3 DNA follows: TGTGCCAGCAGCCAAGATTTCGGGAGGGGGGTCAATGAGCAGTTCTTC. Translated, it gives CASSQDFGRGVNEQFF.